These 16 T cell receptor beta chains share one sample of origin, sequenced in a study of T cells in Graves' hyperthyroidism and ophthalmopathy. Amplified TCR beta CDR3 regions derived from RNA transcripts. TCR CDR3 regions were first amplified by RT-PCR with HTBI primers. TCRdb independently ran MiXCR on the multiplex PCR reads; one entry per CDR3 protein. Of 370,000 or so distinct CDR3 sequences listed, around 16% are singletons. Sequenced input: blood. The receptors shown here come from a woman under 30 with Graves' hyperthyroidism that later progressed to Graves' ophthalmopathy.

This clonotype was counted many times. J is TRBJ2-2 and V is TRBV11-1, with D tentatively TRBD2 (6 bases). Per germline, CDR1 SGHAT and CDR2 FQDESV (reference sequence). The V and J ends lost 5 bases and 4 bases respectively, with 17 bases between them. The CDR3 has 16 residues. DNA of the CDR3: TGTGCCAGCAGCACTGACGGGAGTCGATCCACCGGGGAGCTGTTTTTT. Translated, it gives CASSTDGSRSTGELFF.

This clonotype was detected many times. The chain links TRBV6-6 to TRBJ1-2; 8 bases match TRBD1. CDR1 and CDR2 from the germline V gene are MNHNY and SVGAGI (reference sequence). The length of the CDR3 is 15 residues. The junction had 7 bases not matched to a gene; V was cut back by 0 bases and J by 7 bases. The CDR3 region has the DNA TGTGCCAGCAGTTACTCACGACAGGGGATAGGTGGCTACACCTTC. This encodes CASSYSRQGIGGYTF.

This clonotype was seen more than once but under ten times. The J gene is TRBJ1-4, the V gene TRBV9; maybe TRBD1 (6 bases). CDR3 length equals 18 residues. Germline CDR1 is SGDLS and CDR2 is YYNGEE. Deletions cut 3 bases from V and 4 bases from J, with 22 bases between. CDR3 sequence (DNA): TGTGCCAGCAGCGCGGGGGGGGCGTCGCGAGGAATTAATGAAAAACTGTTTTTT. Translating it yields CASSAGGASRGINEKLFF.

The chain recombines TRBV6-1 with TRBJ2-3, with 9 bases aligning to TRBD2. The V segment lost 4 bases and the J segment 0 bases; nucleotides outside the gene matches: 5. Germline assignment: CDR1 MNHNS and CDR2 SASEGT. The CDR3 covers 16 residues. The CDR3 region has the DNA TGTGCCAGCAGTGGGGTAGCGGGAGCAAGCACAGATACGCAGTATTTT. This sequence encodes CASSGVAGASTDTQYF.

This clonotype was counted ten times or more. CDR3 sequence: CASREGWPRLNTGELFF. The CDR3 nucleotides are TGTGCCAGCAGGGAGGGATGGCCCCGCTTGAACACCGGGGAGCTGTTTTTT. The V call is TRBV7-2, the J call TRBJ2-2; D is possibly TRBD2 (6 bases). The CDR3 has 17 residues. Deletions cut 6 bases from V and 1 base from J, with 18 bases between. Germline V lookup: CDR1 SGHTA, CDR2 FQGNSA.

A few counts support this clonotype. The rearrangement joins TRBV7-9 to TRBJ2-1; the match to TRBD2 covers 9 bases. J lost 5 bases, V lost 5 bases, and 16 bases had no gene match. CDR1 and CDR2 (germline): SEHNR, FQNEAQ (reference sequence). This CDR3 has 18 residues. The CDR3 DNA follows: TGTGCCAGCAGCCAAGTGGGAGGTAGCGGGAGTTTGGACAATGAGCAGTTCTTC. Translation gives CASSQVGGSGSLDNEQFF.

This clonotype has just a few counts. V gene TRBV12-3 or TRBV12-4 combines with J gene TRBJ2-6, with 9 bases matching TRBD1. The CDR3 contains 15 residues. Trimming took 4 bases from V and 2 from J; bases not matched to a gene: 0. The CDR3 sequence is CASSYRGPGANVLTF. The CDR3 DNA follows: TGTGCCAGCAGTTACAGGGGGCCTGGGGCCAACGTCCTGACTTTC.

The sample holds a few counts of this clonotype. The chain carries TRBV12-3 or TRBV12-4 and TRBJ1-2, with no clear D. V lost 4 bases, J lost 7 bases, and 22 bases lay in between. This CDR3 is 16 amino acids long. CDR3 sequence: CASSSRRRGLLFGYTF. The CDR3 bases are TGTGCCAGCAGTTCCCGGCGGAGAGGGCTTCTCTTTGGCTACACCTTC.

This clonotype occurred many times. The chain recombines TRBV5-1 with TRBJ2-7; D assignment may be TRBD1 or TRBD2 (5 bases each). This CDR3 has 13 amino acids. Germline loops: CDR1 SGHRS, CDR2 YFSETQ. Trimming took off 2 bases at V and 5 bases at J, with 11 bases between the two ends. The chain's CDR3 is CASSFREMDEQYF. The CDR3 coding sequence is TGCGCCAGCAGCTTCAGGGAGATGGACGAGCAGTACTTC.

This clonotype came up a few times. For the CDR3, the DNA is TGTGCCAGCAGTTACTCAAGTGTTTTGGTCTCTGGAAACACCATATATTTT. Translation: CASSYSSVLVSGNTIYF. The chain combines TRBV6-6 with TRBJ1-3; the D is unclear. Germline values: CDR1 MNHNY, CDR2 SVGAGI (reference sequence). This CDR3 region has 17 residues. The V end was cut by 0 bases, the J end by 0 bases, with 12 bases between.

Many counts were recorded for this clonotype. The chain has TRBV20-1 and TRBJ1-1; unclear D gene. Germline V gives CDR1 DFQATT, CDR2 SNEGSKA (reference sequence). CDR3 size: 14 residues. The V end was cut by 0 bases, the J end by 1 base, with 9 bases between. CDR3 sequence: CSARDLSSNTEAFF. CDR3 coding DNA: TGCAGTGCTAGAGATCTGTCCTCGAACACTGAAGCTTTCTTT.

The chain joins TRBV5-5 to TRBJ1-3; 9 nucleotides match TRBD1. Unmatched junction bases numbered 2, after V lost 0 bases and J lost 4 bases. Germline values: CDR1 SGHKS, CDR2 YYEKEE (reference sequence). CDR3 length: 15 amino acids. CDR3 DNA sequence: TGTGCCAGCAGCTTGGGACAGGGGGTAGGAAACACCATATATTTT. This gives the protein CASSLGQGVGNTIYF.

This clonotype has more than one count but fewer than ten. This could be a read error, since a much larger clone is one nucleotide away. The V gene is TRBV28, the J gene TRBJ1-2; D might be TRBD1 (5 bases). The V gene lost 2 bases and the J gene lost 7 bases, with 11 bases spanning the gap. From germline, CDR1 is MDHEN and CDR2 SYDVKM. CDR3 length: 13 amino acids. In DNA form, the CDR3 reads TGTGCCAGCAGTTTAGGAGACAGCTGTGGCTACACCTTC. Translation: CASSLGDSCGYTF.

In its sample, this clonotype was seen many times. V usage is TRBV28 and J usage is TRBJ1-2; D unresolved. The CDR3 spans 13 residues. V gave up 5 bases and J gave up 0 bases, with 7 bases separating them. Per the germline V gene, CDR1 is MDHEN and CDR2 is SYDVKM. CDR3 DNA: TGTGCCAGCAGTCCCCTTGCTAACTATGGCTACACCTTC. Translating it yields CASSPLANYGYTF.

This chain joins TRBV9 and TRBJ2-5; TRBD1 or TRBD2 may be the D gene (5 bases each). This CDR3 has 15 residues. The germline gives CDR1 SGDLS, CDR2 YYNGEE. V gave up 4 bases and J gave up 5 bases, with 18 bases separating them. CDR3: CASSPGDLMWETQYF. The DNA of the CDR3 is TGTGCCAGCAGCCCCGGGGACCTGATGTGGGAGACCCAGTACTTC.

This clonotype was seen at least ten times. The chain has TRBV2 and TRBJ2-7; the D gene is possibly TRBD1 (6 bases). The CDR3 consists of 12 residues. Germline V gives CDR1 SNHLY, CDR2 FYNNEI. The ends were cut back, 10 bases at V and 2 bases at J, with 12 bases in the middle. Here the CDR3 DNA reads TGTGCCACCACACAGGGAACCTACGAGCAGTACTTC. Protein: CATTQGTYEQYF.